Shown below are 6 T cell receptor beta chains from a single sample sequenced in a study of blood T cell repertoires in COVID-19. Assay used: immunoSEQ multiplex PCR; TCRdb lists only in-frame clones, some missing. In the table there are fewer than 400,000 clones, around nine tenths of which are singletons. Sample: PBMCs or T cells enriched from blood (not recorded which). These TCRs come from a woman aged 50 to 60 who had recovered from COVID-19.

This chain joins TRBV6-5 and TRBJ1-1; D gene uncertain. Germline CDR1 and CDR2: MNHEY and SVGAGI. The CDR3 has 15 residues. V was shortened by 2 bases and J by 0 bases, with 10 bases between the two germline ends. Written as DNA, the CDR3 is TGTGCCAGCAGTTACGGAGGGAACATGAACACTGAAGCTTTCTTT. This encodes CASSYGGNMNTEAFF.

This rearrangement joins TRBV3-1 (or the pseudogene TRBV3-2) to TRBJ1-1; 7 bases align to TRBD1. V was pared by 5 bases and J by 1 base, with 1 base of the junction left unmatched. The CDR3 has 13 residues. CDR1 LGHDT and CDR2 YNNKEL come from the germline V gene (reference sequence). CDR3 DNA: TGTGCCAGCAGCGGGACAGCGAACACTGAAGCTTTCTTT. This translates into CASSGTANTEAFF.

This clone occurred a few times. The genes are TRBV5-4 and TRBJ2-7; 8 positions agree with TRBD1. Germline V gives CDR1 SGHNT, CDR2 YYREEE (reference sequence). The length of the CDR3 is 13 residues. J was trimmed by 6 bases and V by 2 bases; bases with no gene match: 4. The CDR3 loop is CASSLQGTGEQYF. As DNA, the CDR3 is TGTGCCAGCAGCTTACAAGGGACAGGCGAGCAGTACTTC.

The J gene is TRBJ1-1, the V gene TRBV28, with D possibly TRBD1 on 6 matching bases. Germline CDR1 MDHEN, CDR2 SYDVKM. This CDR3 is 14 amino acids long. V lost 6 bases, J lost 7 bases, and 18 bases lay in between. CDR3 bases: TGTGCCAGCAGGCTATCTGGTGGACAGCTTGAAGCTTTCTTT. It specifies CASRLSGGQLEAFF. Full variable domain (missing parts from reference TRBV28 and TRBJ1-1): DVKVTQSSRYLVKRTGEKVFLECVQDMDHENMFWYRQDPGLGLRLIYFSYDVKMKEKGDIPEGYSVSREKKERFSLILESASTNQTSMYLCASRLSGGQLEAFFGQGTRLTVV.

The chain uses TRBV6-6 and TRBJ2-1, with TRBD1 as a possible D gene (5 bases). This CDR3 region has 16 residues. V was trimmed by 2 bases and J by 2 bases, leaving 13 bases between them. CDR1 and CDR2 (germline): MNHNY, SVGAGI (reference sequence). CDR3: CASSYDSGWAYNEQFF. The DNA for the CDR3 is TGTGCCAGCAGTTACGATTCAGGGTGGGCCTACAATGAGCAGTTCTTC.

This rearrangement joins TRBV2 to TRBJ2-1; 7 nucleotides agree with TRBD2. V lost 2 bases to trimming and J lost 8 bases; unmatched junction nucleotides: 9. The germline V gene has CDR1 SNHLY and CDR2 FYNNEI. This CDR3 comprises 15 residues. In nucleotides, the CDR3 is TGTGCCAGCAGTGAATTACGAGCGGGGTTCGATGAGCAGTTCTTC. Translation: CASSELRAGFDEQFF. Drawing the rest from reference TRBV2 and TRBJ2-1, the complete variable domain is EPEVTQTPSHQVTQMGQEVILRCVPISNHLYFYWYRQILGQKVEFLVSFYNNEISEKSEIFDDQFSVERPDGSNFTLKIRSTKLEDSAMYFCASSELRAGFDEQFFGPGTRLTVL.